This passage covers 28 T cell receptor beta chains from one sample sequenced in a study of T cells after yellow fever vaccination (dated by TCRdb to about 2019). The treatment or condition label on this specimen signifies: live attenuated yellow fever vaccine strain. The library was obtained by 5' RACE. Sequencing was carried out with an Illumina HiSeq 2500. Starting from the raw public reads, TCRdb applied fastp trimming at Q25, assembled clones with MiXCR and retained in-frame beta chains. Rows are unified per CDR3 protein, each entry keeping the most common DNA and genes. A total of about 580,000 distinct CDR3 sequences appear in this sample, about 17% of them only once. 17% of the sample goes to the ten largest clones. The sequencing used PBMCs, collected around 5 days after the first yellow fever vaccination. These TCRs come from a man aged 18 to 29 who received the YFV17D yellow fever vaccine.

This clonotype was seen a handful of times. V usage is TRBV6-1 and J usage is TRBJ2-3; D remains ambiguous. The CDR3 sequence is 13 residues long. Germline values: CDR1 MNHNS, CDR2 SASEGT. V was clipped by 4 bases and J by 4 bases, with 9 bases between them. DNA of the CDR3: TGTGCCAGCAGTGCCGGCTCCGCAGATACGCAGTATTTT. Its protein product is CASSAGSADTQYF.

The V gene is TRBV6-2 or TRBV6-3, the J gene TRBJ2-5; the match to TRBD1 covers 7 bases. V was pared by 0 bases and J by 7 bases, with 2 bases of the junction left unmatched. The CDR3 consists of 13 residues. From germline, CDR1 is MNHEY and CDR2 SVGEGT. The CDR3 spells CASSYSPGGTQYF. The DNA for the CDR3 is TGTGCCAGCAGTTACTCCCCAGGGGGGACCCAGTACTTC.

This clonotype has only a few counts. The rearrangement links TRBV7-2 to TRBJ2-1; D might be TRBD1 (6 bases). The CDR3 runs to 13 residues. Germline V CDR1 and CDR2: SGHTA, FQGNSA. The V gene lost 4 bases and the J gene lost 6 bases, with 10 bases spanning the gap. The CDR3 DNA follows: TGTGCCAGCAGCTCCGGACAGCGCAATGAGCAGTTCTTC. Protein: CASSSGQRNEQFF.

The chain has TRBV4-2 and TRBJ2-1; no clear D gene. Germline CDR1 LGHNA, CDR2 YNFKEQ. This CDR3 contains 17 residues. V shed 0 bases and J shed 6 bases, with 18 bases lying between them. In DNA, the CDR3 is TGTGCCAGCAGCCAAGACGGGTCGGGTGGAACATTCAATGAGCAGTTCTTC. It is translated as CASSQDGSGGTFNEQFF.

V and J are TRBV29-1 and TRBJ1-1; D may be TRBD1 (5 bases). The CDR3 covers 13 residues. V was pared by 5 bases and J by 0 bases, with 10 bases between. In germline, CDR1 is SQVTM, CDR2 ANQGSEA. For the CDR3, the DNA is TGCAGCGTTAGTCAGGGCCTGAACACTGAAGCTTTCTTT. This encodes CSVSQGLNTEAFF.

The V and J genes are TRBV4-2 and TRBJ1-3, with D possibly being TRBD1 (5 bases). V was pared by 1 base and J by 0 bases, with 13 bases between. Germline lookup yields CDR1 LGHNA and CDR2 YNFKEQ. The CDR3 extends over 17 amino acids. CDR3 residues: CASSQGTTGLSGNTIYF. In DNA form, the CDR3 reads TGTGCCAGCAGCCAAGGGACTACAGGCCTCTCTGGAAACACCATATATTTT.

This clonotype occurred a few times. The chain carries TRBV14 and TRBJ2-2, with 7 bases that match TRBD2. From germline, CDR1 is SGHDN and CDR2 FVKESK. The CDR3 consists of 16 residues. V shed 1 base and J 3 bases; nucleotides not matched to a gene: 5. CDR3 region: CASSQAGGSHTGELFF. The CDR3 region has the DNA TGTGCCAGCAGCCAAGCCGGCGGGAGCCACACCGGGGAGCTGTTTTTT. Complete variable domain (other parts from reference TRBV14 and TRBJ2-2): EAGVTQFPSHSVIEKGQTVTLRCDPISGHDNLYWYRRVMGKEIKFLLHFVKESKQDESGMPNNRFLAERTGGTYSTLKVQPAELEDSGVYFCASSQAGGSHTGELFFGEGSRLTVL.

This clonotype was seen only a few times. The chain has TRBV30 and TRBJ1-1, with D tentatively TRBD1 (6 bases). V was pared by 5 bases and J by 6 bases, with 16 bases between. The CDR3 sequence is 13 residues long. From germline, CDR1 is GTSNPN and CDR2 SVGIG (reference sequence). The CDR3 region is CAWGRGYDPEAFF. The CDR3 DNA is TGTGCCTGGGGGAGGGGGTATGACCCTGAAGCTTTCTTT.

The chain joins TRBV7-6 to TRBJ2-3, with unresolved D. The CDR3 runs to 15 residues. Deletions cut 0 bases from V and 6 bases from J, with 13 bases between. Germline loops: CDR1 SGHVS, CDR2 FNYEAQ. The CDR3 region is CASSLAGPRSDTQYF. CDR3 nucleotide sequence: TGTGCCAGCAGCTTAGCCGGGCCCCGGTCGGATACGCAGTATTTT.

This chain links TRBV6-2 or TRBV6-3 with TRBJ1-2; perhaps TRBD1 as D (5 bases). Germline CDR1 is MNHEY and CDR2 is SVGEGT. The CDR3 runs 14 residues. Trimming stripped 2 bases from V and 4 bases from J, with 11 bases between. CDR3 amino acids: CASSYPQGFYGYTF. The CDR3 DNA follows: TGTGCCAGCAGTTACCCGCAGGGTTTCTATGGCTACACCTTC.

This chain links TRBV11-2 with TRBJ1-1, with 9 positions matching TRBD1. Per germline, CDR1 SGHAT and CDR2 FQNNGV. V lost 6 bases and J lost 3; bases outside the gene matches: 5. CDR3 length: 14 residues. The CDR3 DNA reads TGTGCCAGCAGGAGGGACAGGGAGTACACTGAAGCTTTCTTT. As protein: CASRRDREYTEAFF.

This clonotype occurred many times. This chain connects TRBV10-3 to TRBJ2-5; D unclear. V was pared by 3 bases and J by 8 bases, with 7 bases between. Germline CDR1 is ENHRY and CDR2 is SYGVKD. There are 11 residues in the CDR3. The CDR3: CAISDGLTQYF. Written as DNA, the CDR3 is TGTGCCATCAGTGATGGGTTAACCCAGTACTTC.

The chain joins TRBV7-9 to TRBJ1-1; D remains unclear. The germline V gene encodes CDR1 SEHNR and CDR2 FQNEAQ (reference sequence). The V gene lost 4 bases and the J gene lost 6 bases, with 18 bases spanning the gap. The CDR3 is 15 amino acids. The CDR3 spells CASSSPPALRAEAFF. The CDR3 DNA reads TGTGCCAGCAGCTCGCCCCCAGCCCTCCGAGCTGAAGCTTTCTTT.

This clonotype appeared a few times. Sequence at one end of the junction differs from germline and may be a read error. This chain joins TRBV7-2 and TRBJ1-3; no clear D. Germline CDR1 is SGHTA and CDR2 is FQGNSA. The CDR3 loop spans 12 amino acids. In nucleotides, the CDR3 is TGTGCCAGTAGCTGGGCAGAGGACACCATATATTTT. Protein sequence: CASSWAEDTIYF.

Only a few counts were recorded for this clonotype. The chain uses TRBV6-1 and TRBJ1-2, with 11 positions matching TRBD1. V was clipped by 6 bases and J by 1 base; unmatched bases: 10. Germline-derived CDR1 and CDR2 are MNHNS and SASEGT. The CDR3 totals 17 residues. DNA for the CDR3: TGTGCCAGCAGGGCGCGGGACAGGGGGGGCCTTAACTATGGCTACACCTTC. As protein: CASRARDRGGLNYGYTF.

The chain has TRBV7-3 and TRBJ2-1, with TRBD2 matching over 9 bases. J gave up 7 bases and V 3 bases, and 7 bases lay outside the gene matches. This CDR3 comprises 15 residues. In germline, CDR1 is SGHTA, CDR2 FQGTGA. CDR3 protein: CASSFSGGSANEQFF. DNA for the CDR3: TGTGCCAGCAGCTTTAGCGGGGGATCCGCAAATGAGCAGTTCTTC.

The table lists this clonotype with many counts. The chain joins TRBV3-1 to TRBJ1-1; D is uncertain. This CDR3 contains 13 residues. CDR1 is LGHDT and CDR2 is YNNKEL in the germline V gene (reference sequence). V was trimmed by 6 bases and J by 0 bases, leaving 8 bases between them. The CDR3 DNA sequence: TGTGCCAGCAGGGACGAAATGAACACTGAAGCTTTCTTT. Its protein is CASRDEMNTEAFF.

J is TRBJ2-7 and V is TRBV10-3, with TRBD2 identical over 12 bases. The length of the CDR3 is 17 residues. After removal of 6 bases from V and 0 bases from J, the junction contained 9 bases not matched to a gene. The germline V gene has CDR1 ENHRY and CDR2 SYGVKD. The CDR3 coding sequence is TGTGCCATCAGCCAGACTAGCGGGGGCACGAGCTCCTACGAGCAGTACTTC. Translated: CAISQTSGGTSSYEQYF.

The rearrangement uses TRBV20-1 and TRBJ2-2; no clear D. CDR1 and CDR2 from the germline V gene are DFQATT and SNEGSKA (reference sequence). The ends were cut back, 3 bases at V and 3 bases at J, with 14 bases in the middle. The CDR3 length is 15 residues. The CDR3 bases are TGCAGTGCTAGCCTCCCAACAGAGGACACCGGGGAGCTGTTTTTT. Protein: CSASLPTEDTGELFF.

This clonotype was counted between two and nine times. The chain has TRBV4-2 and TRBJ2-7; D is possibly TRBD2 (5 bases). CDR1 LGHNA and CDR2 YNFKEQ come from the germline V gene. The V end was cut by 0 bases, the J end by 1 base, with 10 bases between. The CDR3 sequence is 15 residues long. Written as DNA, the CDR3 is TGTGCCAGCAGCCAAGAGAGGGCAGGATCCTACGAGCAGTACTTC. Translation: CASSQERAGSYEQYF.

This clonotype appeared a few times. V is TRBV15 and J is TRBJ2-5, with a tentative D call TRBD2 (5 bases). The CDR3 loop spans 15 amino acids. The germline V gene encodes CDR1 LNHNV and CDR2 YYDKDF (reference sequence). Trimming pared 0 bases from V and 1 base from J, leaving 9 bases between. CDR3 bases: TGTGCCACCAGCAGAGATCGGAGGAGCCAAGAGACCCAGTACTTC. Its protein is CATSRDRRSQETQYF.

This rearrangement joins TRBV12-3 or TRBV12-4 to TRBJ2-3; possible D gene TRBD2, 6 bases. This CDR3 region has 14 residues. V was pared by 5 bases and J by 4 bases, with 13 bases between. The CDR3 sequence: CASSLQWGADTQYF. DNA of the CDR3: TGTGCCAGCAGTCTTCAGTGGGGGGCAGATACGCAGTATTTT.

This clonotype was picked up a small number of times. CDR3 coding DNA: TGTGCCAGTAGTATAGTACCGAGGAGCTCCTATAATTCACCCCTCCACTTT. Its protein is CASSIVPRSSYNSPLHF. The chain uses TRBV19 and TRBJ1-6, with D unclear. V gave up 1 base and J gave up 0 bases, with 10 bases separating them. Germline V gives CDR1 LNHDA, CDR2 SQIVND (reference sequence). The CDR3 covers 17 residues.

This chain links TRBV20-1 with TRBJ1-1; perhaps TRBD1 as D (6 bases). Germline-derived CDR1 and CDR2 are DFQATT and SNEGSKA (reference sequence). V was shortened by 8 bases and J by 3 bases, with 19 bases between the two germline ends. CDR3 length equals 14 residues. The CDR3 DNA follows: TGCAGTCCAAACAGGGATATTTCGTACACTGAAGCTTTCTTT. Amino acids: CSPNRDISYTEAFF.

Only a few counts were recorded for this clonotype. The chain has TRBV28 and TRBJ1-1, with no clear D. The CDR3 spans 13 residues. V shed 8 bases and J shed 1 base, with 11 bases lying between them. Germline V gives CDR1 MDHEN, CDR2 SYDVKM. In DNA, the CDR3 is TGTGCCAGCTCTAGAGAGACGAACACTGAAGCTTTCTTT. Encoded protein: CASSRETNTEAFF.

This clonotype has more than one count but fewer than ten. The chain couples TRBV7-3 to TRBJ2-2, with D hard to call. V was clipped by 5 bases and J by 6 bases, with 10 bases between them. The CDR3 loop spans 13 amino acids. CDR1 is SGHTA, CDR2 FQGTGA, per germline. CDR3 nucleotides: TGTGCCAGCAGCCCGGAAGATCCCGGGGAGCTGTTTTTT. This gives the protein CASSPEDPGELFF.

This clonotype showed up just a few times. The CDR3 sequence: CASSPGSGGADEQFF. The CDR3 bases are TGTGCCAGCAGCCCGGGGAGCGGGGGGGCAGATGAGCAGTTCTTC. This chain joins TRBV7-2 and TRBJ2-1; TRBD2 matches 10 bases. V lost 5 bases, J lost 8 bases, and 9 bases stayed unmatched. CDR1 and CDR2 (germline): SGHTA, FQGNSA. The CDR3 has 15 amino acids.

This clonotype was recorded at least ten times. V and J are TRBV12-3 or TRBV12-4 and TRBJ2-2; 7 positions match TRBD1. The length of the CDR3 is 12 residues. The J segment lost 8 bases and the V segment lost 6 bases, leaving 3 bases of the junction unmatched. The CDR3 coding sequence is TGTGCCAGCAGACCGACAGGGGGGGAGCTGTTTTTT. Its translation is CASRPTGGELFF.